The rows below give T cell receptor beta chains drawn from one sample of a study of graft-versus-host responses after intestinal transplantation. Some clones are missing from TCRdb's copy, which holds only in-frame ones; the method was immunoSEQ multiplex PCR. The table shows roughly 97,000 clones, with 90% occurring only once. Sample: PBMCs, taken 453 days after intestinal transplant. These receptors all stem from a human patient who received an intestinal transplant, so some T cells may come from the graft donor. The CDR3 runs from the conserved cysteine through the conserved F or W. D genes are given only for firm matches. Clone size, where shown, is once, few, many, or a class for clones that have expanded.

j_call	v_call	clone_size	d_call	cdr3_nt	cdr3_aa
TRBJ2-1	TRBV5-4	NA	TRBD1	TGTGCCAGCAGCTCTCGGACAGGGGATGAGCAGTTCTTC	CASSSRTGDEQFF
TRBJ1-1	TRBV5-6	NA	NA	TGTGCCAGCAGCTTGGGGGACGGGCCTGAAGCTTTCTTT	CASSLGDGPEAFF
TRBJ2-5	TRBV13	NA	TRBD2	TGTGCCAGCAGCTTATGGGGGACTACCCAAGAGACCCAGTACTTC	CASSLWGTTQETQYF
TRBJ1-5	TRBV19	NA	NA	TGTGCCAGTAGTATAAGCGACAAGCGGCCCCAGCATTTT	CASSISDKRPQHF
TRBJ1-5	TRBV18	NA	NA	TGTGCCAGCTCACCAAAAGACGGGCCCAATCAGCCCCAGCATTTT	CASSPKDGPNQPQHF
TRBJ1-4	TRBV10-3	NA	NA	TGTGCCATCAGTGACCCGACTCGGGGTCTGGGAAAACTGTTTTTT	CAISDPTRGLGKLFF
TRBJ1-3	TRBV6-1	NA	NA	TGTGCCAGCAGTGCCTCCGGAAACACCATATATTTT	CASSASGNTIYF
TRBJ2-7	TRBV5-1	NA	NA	TGCGCCAGCAGCTTGGTCTTCGACGGGGGCCACTCCTACGAGCAGTACTTC	CASSLVFDGGHSYEQYF
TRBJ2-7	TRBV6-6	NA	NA	TGTGCCAGCACCCCGGGGGGCACCTACGAGCAGTACTTC	CASTPGGTYEQYF
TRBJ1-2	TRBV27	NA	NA	TGTGCCAGCAGGGGGGGGGACTATGGCTACACCTTC	CASRGGDYGYTF
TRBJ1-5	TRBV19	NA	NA	TGTGCCAGTAGTATGGTCCATTGGAATAGCAATCAGCCCCAGCATTTT	CASSMVHWNSNQPQHF
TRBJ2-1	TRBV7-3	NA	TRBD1	TGTGCCAGCAGCTTAAGACAGGGGGGGTTAAATGAGCAGTTCTTC	CASSLRQGGLNEQFF
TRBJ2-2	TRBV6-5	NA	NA	TGTGCCAGCAGTTACAGGGACGGCCTCACCGGGGAGCTGTTTTTT	CASSYRDGLTGELFF
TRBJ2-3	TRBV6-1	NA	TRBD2	TGTGCCAGCAGTGATTGGACTAGCGGGGGCCTCACAGATACGCAGTATTTT	CASSDWTSGGLTDTQYF
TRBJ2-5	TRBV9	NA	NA	TGTGCCAGCAGCGGGCGCAACTTTGAGACCCAGTACTTC	CASSGRNFETQYF
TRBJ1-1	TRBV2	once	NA	TGTGCCGCTTGGGGGGGGGCGGACACTGAAGCTTTCTTT	CAAWGGADTEAFF
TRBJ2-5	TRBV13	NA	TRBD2	TGTGCCAGCAGCTTAGCTAGCGGGGGTCAAGAGACCCAGTACTTC	CASSLASGGQETQYF
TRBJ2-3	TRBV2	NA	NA	TGTGCCAGCAGTGAACTGACAGGCACAGATACGCAGTATTTT	CASSELTGTDTQYF
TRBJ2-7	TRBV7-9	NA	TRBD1	TGTGCCAGCAGCTTAGCCCACAGGGGCGAGCAGTACTTC	CASSLAHRGEQYF
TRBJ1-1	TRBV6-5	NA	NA	TGTGCCAGCAGTTACTCAAGGGGTCGGGGAGAACCTGAAGCTTTCTTT	CASSYSRGRGEPEAFF
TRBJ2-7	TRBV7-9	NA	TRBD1	TGTGCCAGCAGCCAGCGAGGTCGTGACAGGGGCCACGAGCAGTACTTC	CASSQRGRDRGHEQYF
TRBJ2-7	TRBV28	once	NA	TGTGCCAGCAGTTCCGGGTACGAGCAGTACTTC	CASSSGYEQYF
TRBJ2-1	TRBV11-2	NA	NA	TGTGCCAGCAGCTTAAGGCTAGCGAGATACAATGAGCAGTTCTTC	CASSLRLARYNEQFF
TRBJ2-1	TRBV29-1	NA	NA	TGCAGCGTTGTTTGGATAGGGACTGAGCAGTTCTTC	CSVVWIGTEQFF
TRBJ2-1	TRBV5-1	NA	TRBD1	TGCGCCAGCAGCCCTGGACAGGGGAGTGAGCAGTTCTTC	CASSPGQGSEQFF
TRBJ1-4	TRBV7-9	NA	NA	TGTGCCAGCAGCACACCCACTGCAACTAATGAAAAACTGTTTTTT	CASSTPTATNEKLFF
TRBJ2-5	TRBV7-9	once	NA	TGTGCCAGCAGCTTAGCCAGGGTGATGGAGACCCAGTACTTC	CASSLARVMETQYF
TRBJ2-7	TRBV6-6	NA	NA	TGTGCCATTCACGGCGGAGGGCTAAGGCACGAGCAGTACTTC	CAIHGGGLRHEQYF
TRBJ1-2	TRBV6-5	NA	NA	TGTGCCAGCAGATGGTCAGCTAACTATGGCTACACCTTC	CASRWSANYGYTF
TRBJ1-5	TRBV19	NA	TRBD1	TGTGCCAGTACCGACAGGGAGAGCAATCAGCCCCAGCATTTT	CASTDRESNQPQHF
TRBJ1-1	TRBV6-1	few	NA	TGTGCCAGCACCCTCCCGGGCAGGGACACTGAAGCTTTCTTT	CASTLPGRDTEAFF
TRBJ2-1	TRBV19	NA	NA	TGTGCCAGTAGCGCTTGGTCCAGCTCCTACAATGAGCAGTTCTTC	CASSAWSSSYNEQFF
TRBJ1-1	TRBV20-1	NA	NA	TGCAGTGCCGACGACGGCACTGAAGCTTTCTTT	CSADDGTEAFF
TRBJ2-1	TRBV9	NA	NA	TGTGCCAGCAGTAAGGGGTCCTACAATGAGCAGTTCTTC	CASSKGSYNEQFF
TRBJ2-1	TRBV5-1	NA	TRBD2	TGCGCCAGCAGCTCCCGGACTAGCGGAGACAATGAGCAGTTCTTC	CASSSRTSGDNEQFF
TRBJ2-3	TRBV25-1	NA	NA	TGTGCCAGCAGTGACCGCCAAACAGGGAGAGATACGCAGTATTTT	CASSDRQTGRDTQYF
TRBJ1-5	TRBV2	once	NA	TGTGCCAGCAGTGGTGGGATACAGCCCCAGCATTTT	CASSGGIQPQHF
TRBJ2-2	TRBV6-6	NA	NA	TGTGCCAGCAGTTATCCGAACACCGGGGAGCTGTTTTTT	CASSYPNTGELFF
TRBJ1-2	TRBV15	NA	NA	TGTGCCACCAGCAGAACCGCAGGGAGATATGGCTACACCTTC	CATSRTAGRYGYTF
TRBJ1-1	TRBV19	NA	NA	TGTGCCAGTACCCAAAGAGGGGGAGGGACTGAAGCTTTCTTT	CASTQRGGGTEAFF
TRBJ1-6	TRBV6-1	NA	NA	TGTGCCAGCAGTGAAGCCGGGACACCGAATTCACCCCTCCACTTT	CASSEAGTPNSPLHF
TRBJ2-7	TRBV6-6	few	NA	TGTGCCAGCAGTTACCGAGAAAGCTCCTACGAGCAGTACTTC	CASSYRESSYEQYF
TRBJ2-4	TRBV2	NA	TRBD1	TGTGCCAGCAGTGAGGGACAGGGGAAAAACATTCAGTACTTC	CASSEGQGKNIQYF
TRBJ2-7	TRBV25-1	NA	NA	TGTGCCAGCAGTGCCCAGCCCTACGAGCAGTACTTC	CASSAQPYEQYF
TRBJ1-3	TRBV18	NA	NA	TGTGCCAGCTCCCCCTACGGGGCCCCAGGGAACACCATATATTTT	CASSPYGAPGNTIYF
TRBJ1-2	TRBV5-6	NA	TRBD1	TGTGCCAGCAGCTTGCGGGCGGGACAGCGCCTTAATGGCTACACCTTC	CASSLRAGQRLNGYTF
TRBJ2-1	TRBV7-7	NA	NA	TGTGCTAGCAGCTTAGGAGGGGACCGGTGGAATGAGCAGTTCTTC	CASSLGGDRWNEQFF
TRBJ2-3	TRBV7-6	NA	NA	TGTGCCAGCAGCTTAGATATCGAACAGGTAGATTCGGATACGCAGTATTTT	CASSLDIEQVDSDTQYF
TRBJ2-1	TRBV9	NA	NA	TGTGCCAGCAGCGTAGGATTTGTGAGCTTTTACAATGAGCAGTTCTTC	CASSVGFVSFYNEQFF
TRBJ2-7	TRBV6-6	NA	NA	TGTGCCAGCAGCCCCGCTGGCTACGAGCAGTACTTC	CASSPAGYEQYF